Below are 5 T cell receptor beta chains sequenced from a single sample in a study of control samples from healthy donors and cancer patients. Produced via immunoSEQ multiplex PCR; TCRdb's table is partial and in-frame only. This table holds around 150,000 clones, around 90% found once. Sample: blood. The receptors originated from a young man in good health.

V is TRBV6-5 and J is TRBJ2-7, with D maybe TRBD2 (7 bases). Trimming cost V 7 bases and J 7 bases, with 20 bases left between them. From germline, CDR1 is MNHEY and CDR2 SVGAGI. CDR3 length: 14 residues. CDR3 nucleotides: TGTGCCAGCAAGGGGGGGGTACTGCTATCTGAGCAGTACTTC. Its translation: CASKGGVLLSEQYF.

The CDR3 loop reads CASSHERGPQETQYF. The CDR3 DNA reads TGCGCCAGCAGCCATGAGCGGGGGCCTCAAGAGACCCAGTACTTC. The chain links TRBV4-1 to TRBJ2-5; 8 bases line up with TRBD2. CDR1 is MGHRA, CDR2 YSYEKL, per germline. The CDR3 length is 15 residues. V shed 3 bases, J shed 2 bases, and the junction held 5 bases outside the gene matches.

This chain connects TRBV7-9 to TRBJ1-4; D is perhaps TRBD1 (5 bases). Trimming shortened V by 3 bases and J by 4 bases, and 12 bases separated the two germline ends. Per germline, CDR1 SEHNR and CDR2 FQNEAQ (reference sequence). CDR3 length equals 15 residues. CDR3: CASSFRGAYNEKLFF. The CDR3, as DNA: TGTGCCAGCAGCTTTCGAGGGGCCTATAATGAAAAACTGTTTTTT.

The rearrangement links TRBV30 to TRBJ2-2, with D possibly TRBD2 on 6 matching bases. This CDR3 region has 15 residues. Germline assignment: CDR1 GTSNPN and CDR2 SVGIG (reference sequence). V was shortened by 5 bases and J by 3 bases, with 16 bases between the two germline ends. The CDR3 sequence: CAWLPGAGYTGELFF. DNA of the CDR3: TGTGCCTGGTTGCCGGGAGCAGGGTACACCGGGGAGCTGTTTTTT.

The rearrangement links TRBV15 to TRBJ1-5; D is possibly TRBD1 (5 bases). This CDR3 is built from 16 residues. Germline loops: CDR1 LNHNV, CDR2 YYDKDF (reference sequence). The V end lost 0 bases, the J end lost 6 bases, and 15 bases lay between the germline ends. The CDR3 sequence: CATSRDRDAGSQPQHF. DNA for the CDR3: TGTGCCACCAGCAGAGATAGGGACGCGGGTAGTCAGCCCCAGCATTTT.